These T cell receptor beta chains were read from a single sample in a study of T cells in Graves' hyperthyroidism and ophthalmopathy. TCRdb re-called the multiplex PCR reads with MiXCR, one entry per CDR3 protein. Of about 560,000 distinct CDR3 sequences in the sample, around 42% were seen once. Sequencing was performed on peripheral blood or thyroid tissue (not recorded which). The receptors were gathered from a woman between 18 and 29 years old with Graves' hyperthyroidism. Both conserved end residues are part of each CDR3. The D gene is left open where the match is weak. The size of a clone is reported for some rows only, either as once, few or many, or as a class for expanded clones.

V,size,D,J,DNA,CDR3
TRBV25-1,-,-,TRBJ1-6,TGTGCCAGCAGTGAATGGGGGGGCCTTGCTTCACCCCTCCACTTT,CASSEWGGLASPLHF
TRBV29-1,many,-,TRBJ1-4,TGCAGCGCTGACAGCCAAAATGAAAAACTGTTTTTT,CSADSQNEKLFF
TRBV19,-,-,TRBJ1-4,TGTGCCAGTAGTATAGGACAAACAACTAATGAAAAACTGTTTTTT,CASSIGQTTNEKLFF
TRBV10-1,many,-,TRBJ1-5,TGCGCCAGCAGTTCGGACATTACCCAGCCCCAGCATTTT,CASSSDITQPQHF
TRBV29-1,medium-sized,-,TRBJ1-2,TGCAGCGCCCTCGGGGCTAACTATGGCTACACCTTC,CSALGANYGYTF
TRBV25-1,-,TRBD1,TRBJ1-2,TGTGCCAGCGGGGGACAGGACTACACCTTC,CASGGQDYTF
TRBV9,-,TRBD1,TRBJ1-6,TGTGCCAGCAGCCCCGAGGGGGGACAGTATAATTCACCCCTCCACTTT,CASSPEGGQYNSPLHF
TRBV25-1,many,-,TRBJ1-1,TGTGCCAGCAGTGGACGGCATCGGGTAAGGAACACTGAAGCTTTCTTT,CASSGRHRVRNTEAFF
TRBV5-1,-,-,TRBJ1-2,TGCGCCAACAGCTTGGGCCACCAACTGAACTATGGCTACACCTTC,CANSLGHQLNYGYTF
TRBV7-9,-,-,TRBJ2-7,TGTGCCAGCAGCTTACGTCCCTCGTATGTCTACGAGCAGTACTTC,CASSLRPSYVYEQYF
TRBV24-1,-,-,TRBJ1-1,TGTGCCACCAGTGACCGACTAGGAGCAGCTTTCTTT,CATSDRLGAAFF
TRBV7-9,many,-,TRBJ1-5,TGTGCCAGCAGAAAGACAGGTCAGCCCCAGCATTTT,CASRKTGQPQHF
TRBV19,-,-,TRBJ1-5,TGTGCCAGTCGGGTTTTGAAGGGGGGCCAAAATCAGCCCCAGCATTTT,CASRVLKGGQNQPQHF
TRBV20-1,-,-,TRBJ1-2,TGCAGTGCTAGAGATTTAGTCCTAGGTGGTAACTATGGCTACACCTTC,CSARDLVLGGNYGYTF
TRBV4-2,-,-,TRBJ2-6,TGTGCCAGCAGCCAAGAGTTGGCGCCCGGGGCCAACGTCCTGACTTTC,CASSQELAPGANVLTF
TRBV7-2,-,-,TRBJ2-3,TGTGCCAGCAGGGCCCCACGCACAGATACGCAGTATTTT,CASRAPRTDTQYF
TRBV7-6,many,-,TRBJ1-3,TGTGCCAGCAGCGACAGGACAGCAGGAAACACCATATATTTT,CASSDRTAGNTIYF
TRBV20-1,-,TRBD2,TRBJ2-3,TGCAGTGCTAGGAGCGGGAGGGGTACGCAGTATTTT,CSARSGRGTQYF
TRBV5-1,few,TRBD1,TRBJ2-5,TGCGCCAGCAGCTTCGGAGGGACAGGGGGAGAGACCCAGTACTTC,CASSFGGTGGETQYF
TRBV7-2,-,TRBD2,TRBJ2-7,TGTGCCAGCTCGCGGACTAGCGGGAGTAGTAGAGAGCAGTACTTC,CASSRTSGSSREQYF
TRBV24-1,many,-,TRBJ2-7,TGTGCCACCTCTTACGGATCTAACTACGAGCAGTACTTC,CATSYGSNYEQYF
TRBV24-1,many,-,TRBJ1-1,TGTGCCACCAGTTCCTCAGGGATCTCGAACACTGAAGCTTTCTTT,CATSSSGISNTEAFF
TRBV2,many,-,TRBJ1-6,TGTGCCAGCACGAGCAGGGGTGTAGAATCACCCCTCCACTTT,CASTSRGVESPLHF
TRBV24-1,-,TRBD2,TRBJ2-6,TGTGCCACCAGTGATTGGGGGGGTAGCTCTGGGGCCAACGTCCTGACTTTC,CATSDWGGSSGANVLTF
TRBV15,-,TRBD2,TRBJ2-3,TGTGCCACCAGCAGAGAGCTAGCGGGAGCCCTCACAGATACGCAGTATTTT,CATSRELAGALTDTQYF
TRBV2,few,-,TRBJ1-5,TGTGCCAGCACCCTAGGGAGGGAGCAGCCCCAGCATTTT,CASTLGREQPQHF
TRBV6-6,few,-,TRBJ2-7,TGTGCCAGCAGTTACGTGGACGACTACGAGCAGTACTTC,CASSYVDDYEQYF
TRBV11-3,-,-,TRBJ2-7,TGTGCCAGCAGCCGCCTTGGCCGGGGGTTCGACGAGCAGTACTTC,CASSRLGRGFDEQYF
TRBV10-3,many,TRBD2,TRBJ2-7,TGTGCCTCAGGACTAGCGGACTCGGTGGCGCAGTACTTC,CASGLADSVAQYF
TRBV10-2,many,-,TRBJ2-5,TGCGCCAGCAGTGAAAACAGTAAAGAGACCCAGTACTTC,CASSENSKETQYF
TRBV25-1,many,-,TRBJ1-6,TGTGCCAGCAGTGATCCCTTTGCACCCCTCCACTTT,CASSDPFAPLHF
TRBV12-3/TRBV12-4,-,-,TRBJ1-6,TGTGCCAGCAGAGGAACCTTCGAGACACCCCTCCACTTT,CASRGTFETPLHF
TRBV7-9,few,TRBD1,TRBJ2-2,TGTGCCAGCAGCTTAACAGGGGGCGCGGCCGGGGAGCTGTTTTTT,CASSLTGGAAGELFF